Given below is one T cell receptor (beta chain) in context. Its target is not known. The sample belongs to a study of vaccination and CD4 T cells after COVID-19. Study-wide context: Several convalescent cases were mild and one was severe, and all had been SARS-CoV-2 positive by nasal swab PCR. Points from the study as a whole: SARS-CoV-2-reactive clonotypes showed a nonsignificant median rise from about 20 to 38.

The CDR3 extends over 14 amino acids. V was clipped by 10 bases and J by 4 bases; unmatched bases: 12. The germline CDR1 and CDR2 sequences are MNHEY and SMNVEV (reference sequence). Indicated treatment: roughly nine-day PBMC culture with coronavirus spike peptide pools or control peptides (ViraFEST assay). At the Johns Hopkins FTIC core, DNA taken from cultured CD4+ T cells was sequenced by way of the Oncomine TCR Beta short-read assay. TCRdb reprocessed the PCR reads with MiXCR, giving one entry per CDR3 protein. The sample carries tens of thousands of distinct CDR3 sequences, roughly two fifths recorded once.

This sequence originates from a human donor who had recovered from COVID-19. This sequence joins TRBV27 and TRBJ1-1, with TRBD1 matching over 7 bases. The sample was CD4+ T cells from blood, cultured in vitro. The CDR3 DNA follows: TGTGCCACCCTGGACCGGGCAGGGGGCACTGAAGCTTTCTTT. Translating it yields CATLDRAGGTEAFF.